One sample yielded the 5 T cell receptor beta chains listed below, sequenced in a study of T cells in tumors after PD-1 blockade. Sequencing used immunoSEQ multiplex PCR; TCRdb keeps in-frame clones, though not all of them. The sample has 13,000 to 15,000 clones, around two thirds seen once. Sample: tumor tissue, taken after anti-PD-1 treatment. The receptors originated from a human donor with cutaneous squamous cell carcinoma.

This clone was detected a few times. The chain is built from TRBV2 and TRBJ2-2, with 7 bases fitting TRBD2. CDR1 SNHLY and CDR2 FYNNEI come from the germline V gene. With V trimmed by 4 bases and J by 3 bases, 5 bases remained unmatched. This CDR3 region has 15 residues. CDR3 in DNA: TGTGCCAGCAGTGTTGATGGGAGGGACACCGGGGAGCTGTTTTTT. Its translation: CASSVDGRDTGELFF.

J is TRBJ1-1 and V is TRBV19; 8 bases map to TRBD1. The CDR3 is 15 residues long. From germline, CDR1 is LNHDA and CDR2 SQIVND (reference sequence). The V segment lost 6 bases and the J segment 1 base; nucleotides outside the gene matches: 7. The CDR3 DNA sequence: TGTGCCAGTAGATCCGGACAGGGTCCGAACACTGAAGCTTTCTTT. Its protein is CASRSGQGPNTEAFF.

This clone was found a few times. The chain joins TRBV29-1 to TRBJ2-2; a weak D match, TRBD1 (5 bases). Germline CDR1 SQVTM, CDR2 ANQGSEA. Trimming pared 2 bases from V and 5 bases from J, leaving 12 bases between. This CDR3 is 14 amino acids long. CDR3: CSVESRTSTGELFF. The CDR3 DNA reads TGCAGCGTTGAATCGCGGACAAGTACCGGGGAGCTGTTTTTT.

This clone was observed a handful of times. CDR3 amino acids: CAASTAGANNEQFF. The CDR3 DNA reads as TGTGCCGCGTCTACAGCGGGAGCCAACAATGAGCAGTTCTTC. The rearrangement joins TRBV24-1 to TRBJ2-1; 8 nucleotides agree with TRBD2. V lost 12 bases, J lost 5 bases, and 11 bases stayed unmatched. Germline assignment: CDR1 KGHDR and CDR2 SFDVKD. The CDR3 has 14 residues.

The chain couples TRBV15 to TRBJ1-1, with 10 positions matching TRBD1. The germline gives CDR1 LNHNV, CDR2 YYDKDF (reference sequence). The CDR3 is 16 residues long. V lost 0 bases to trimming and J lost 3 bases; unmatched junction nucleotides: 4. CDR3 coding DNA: TGTGCCACCAGCAGAGACACCGGGACAGGGGACACTGAAGCTTTCTTT. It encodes CATSRDTGTGDTEAFF. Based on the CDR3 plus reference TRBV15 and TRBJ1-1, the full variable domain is DAMVIQNPRYQVTQFGKPVTLSCSQTLNHNVMYWYQQKSSQAPKLLFHYYDKDFNNEADTPDNFQSRRPNTSFCFLDIRSPGLGDTAMYLCATSRDTGTGDTEAFFGQGTRLTVV.